The rows below give T cell receptor beta chains drawn from one sample of a study of T cell changes during pregnancy in multiple sclerosis. Sequenced by immunoSEQ multiplex PCR; TCRdb stores in-frame clones only, minus some. This table has approximately 18,000 clones, around 87% appearing once. The sequenced sample was CD8+ T cells from peripheral blood mononuclear cells, obtained in the third trimester of pregnancy. The source of these receptors is a female donor in good health, enrolled as a control in a pregnancy study. The CDR3 runs from the conserved cysteine through the conserved F or W. The D gene is left open where the match is weak. Size tells how often a clone was seen (once, few, many) or the class of an expanded clone, and some rows leave it out.

clone_size,d_call,v_call,j_call,cdr3_nt,cdr3_aa
.,.,TRBV7-8,TRBJ1-1,TGTGCCAGCAGCTTAGGATCCAGGGTTGCTGTTATGAACACTGAAGCTTTCTTT,CASSLGSRVAVMNTEAFF
once,TRBD1,TRBV7-9,TRBJ1-4,TGTGCCAGCAGCTACCGACAGGGGGGTGAAAAACTGTTTTTT,CASSYRQGGEKLFF
.,TRBD2,TRBV7-2,TRBJ2-7,TGTGCCAGCAGCTTCGGGACTAGCGGGATCAACGAGCAGTACTTC,CASSFGTSGINEQYF
.,TRBD1,TRBV11-2,TRBJ2-7,TGTGCCAGCAACCCCCGGACAGGTCTCGGGGAGCAGTACTTC,CASNPRTGLGEQYF
.,.,TRBV27,TRBJ1-2,TGTGCCAGCAGTCTCCTTGGGGGGTCCTATGGCTACACCTTC,CASSLLGGSYGYTF
.,.,TRBV7-2,TRBJ2-3,TGTGCCAGCAGCTTAGTATCCGGGACAGATACGCAGTATTTT,CASSLVSGTDTQYF
.,.,TRBV11-2,TRBJ2-5,TGTGCCAGCAGCTTAGAGTTCCAGGGTACGGAGACCCAGTACTTC,CASSLEFQGTETQYF
.,TRBD2,TRBV5-6,TRBJ2-7,TGTGCCAGCAGCCCCGGGGCTAGCGGGACCTACGAGCAGTACTTC,CASSPGASGTYEQYF
.,TRBD1,TRBV27,TRBJ1-5,TGTGCCAGCAGTTTACTGAAGGGGGCTGATCAGCCCCAGCATTTT,CASSLLKGADQPQHF
.,.,TRBV19,TRBJ1-2,TGTGCCAGTAGTTTAGCTTACTATGGCTACACCTTC,CASSLAYYGYTF
.,TRBD1,TRBV16,TRBJ1-6,TGTGCCAGCAGCCCCAGGGGGTTGGGGAATTCACCCCTCCACTTT,CASSPRGLGNSPLHF
.,.,TRBV7-9,TRBJ1-2,TGTGCCAGCAGCTTAGGGACTGGGGGCCCTTATGGCTACACCTTC,CASSLGTGGPYGYTF
.,.,TRBV29-1,TRBJ2-7,TGCAGCGTAGTGGGTGAGGGCTACGAGCAGTACTTC,CSVVGEGYEQYF
few,.,TRBV30,TRBJ2-7,TGTGCCTGGAGTTCAGGACAGTACTACGAGCAGTACTTC,CAWSSGQYYEQYF
once,TRBD1,TRBV27,TRBJ1-2,TGTGCCAGCAGTAAACTCTGGACAGGGGGCGACTATGGCTACACCTTC,CASSKLWTGGDYGYTF
.,TRBD2,TRBV4-2,TRBJ2-5,TGTGCCAGCAGCCAAGTTTCTAGCGGGGGGGCCCTTGGAGAGACCCAGTACTTC,CASSQVSSGGALGETQYF
.,TRBD1,TRBV7-9,TRBJ2-3,TGTGCCAGCAGCTCGCTACGTACGGACAGGGGGTGGGCAGATACGCAGTATTTT,CASSSLRTDRGWADTQYF
.,.,TRBV6-1,TRBJ1-2,TGTGCCAGCACGGGGGGGGACTATGGCTACACCTTC,CASTGGDYGYTF
.,.,TRBV2,TRBJ2-3,TGTGCCAGCAGTGATCAGGCGGGCGAGGTGGATACGCAGTATTTT,CASSDQAGEVDTQYF
once,TRBD2,TRBV4-2,TRBJ2-3,TGTGCCAGCAGCCCGACTAGCGGGAGTGGAGATACGCAGTATTTT,CASSPTSGSGDTQYF
.,.,TRBV4-3,TRBJ1-1,TGCGCCAGCAGCCAAAATTGGGCACCGAACACTGAAGCTTTCTTT,CASSQNWAPNTEAFF
.,TRBD1,TRBV6-5,TRBJ2-7,TGTGCCAGCAGTTACGATTTGACAGGGTACGAGCAGTACTTC,CASSYDLTGYEQYF
.,.,TRBV19,TRBJ2-1,TGTGCCAGTAGTATAGAAGTCCGCGCGGGGCCCTTTGACAATGAGCAGTTCTTC,CASSIEVRAGPFDNEQFF
once,.,TRBV7-3,TRBJ2-5,TGTGCCAGCAGCTCGGACTTCGGGGAGACCCAGTACTTC,CASSSDFGETQYF
.,TRBD1,TRBV5-6,TRBJ2-7,TGTGCCAGCAGCCCGATAGGGACAGGGCTTTCCTACGAGCAGTACTTC,CASSPIGTGLSYEQYF
.,TRBD1,TRBV19,TRBJ1-2,TGTGCCAGTACAGGGGGCCTTGGCTATGGCTACACCTTC,CASTGGLGYGYTF
few,.,TRBV28,TRBJ2-7,TGTGCCAGCACCAATAGCGGCCACTACGAGCAGTACTTC,CASTNSGHYEQYF
once,TRBD2,TRBV25-1,TRBJ2-3,TGTGCCAGCAGTGATATTCGGGGTAGCGGGGTCACAGATACGCAGTATTTT,CASSDIRGSGVTDTQYF
.,TRBD2,TRBV9,TRBJ2-1,TGTGCCAGCAGCGTAGGACTAGCGGAGTACAATGAGCAGTTCTTC,CASSVGLAEYNEQFF
.,TRBD1,TRBV9,TRBJ2-7,TGTGCCAGCAGCGTAGAGGGGACAGGGGTCGAGCAGTACTTC,CASSVEGTGVEQYF
few,TRBD2,TRBV4-3,TRBJ2-7,TGCGCCAGCAGCCAAGTCTTTGCGGGAGACGAGCAGTACTTC,CASSQVFAGDEQYF
.,.,TRBV5-1,TRBJ2-6,TGCGCCAGCAGCTTGGCCCAGGGCTCCCTCAGCTCTGGGGCCAACGTCCTGACTTTC,CASSLAQGSLSSGANVLTF
once,TRBD1,TRBV27,TRBJ2-3,TGTGCCAGCAGTCACGGGACAGGGTGGGATACGCAGTATTTT,CASSHGTGWDTQYF
.,.,TRBV28,TRBJ2-5,TGTGCCAGCAGTAGACAGGATTCCCAAGAGACCCAGTACTTC,CASSRQDSQETQYF
.,.,TRBV7-9,TRBJ1-2,TGTGCCAGCAGCTTAGTAGCTTACGAGACTAACTATGGCTACACCTTC,CASSLVAYETNYGYTF
.,TRBD2,TRBV6-6,TRBJ2-7,TGTGCCAGCAGTTACACATGGTCTAGCGGGGGGTACGAGCAGTACTTC,CASSYTWSSGGYEQYF
.,.,TRBV7-9,TRBJ2-7,TGTGCCAGCAGCTCGGAGGCCCGAAACCTGTACTTC,CASSSEARNLYF
.,TRBD1,TRBV11-2,TRBJ2-5,TGTGCCAGCAGCTTAGAATATTCAGGGGGCGCGGAGGGCCAGTACTTC,CASSLEYSGGAEGQYF
.,TRBD2,TRBV9,TRBJ2-1,TGTGCCAGCAGCGTAGAAGCGGGAGACCTCAATGAGCAGTTCTTC,CASSVEAGDLNEQFF
.,TRBD1,TRBV5-1,TRBJ1-1,TGCGCCAGCAGCTGGACGACAGGGGAAGCTGAAGCTTTCTTT,CASSWTTGEAEAFF
.,TRBD2,TRBV29-1,TRBJ2-3,TGCAGCGTTGCAGGACTAGCGGGACATTCTAGCACAGATACGCAGTATTTT,CSVAGLAGHSSTDTQYF
.,TRBD1,TRBV6-1,TRBJ1-2,TGTGCCAGCAGTGAAGTACCGGGACAGGGGGCAGTAGGCTACACCTTC,CASSEVPGQGAVGYTF
.,.,TRBV5-5,TRBJ2-1,TGTGCCAGCAGCTTCCCGGGGGGCACCCTGGAGCAGTTCTTC,CASSFPGGTLEQFF
.,TRBD1,TRBV13,TRBJ2-4,TGTGCCAGCAGCTTCGGACAGGGGGGAAACATTCAGTACTTC,CASSFGQGGNIQYF
.,.,TRBV2,TRBJ1-1,TGTGCCAGCCTTGGACAGAAGAAAGCTTTCTTT,CASLGQKKAFF